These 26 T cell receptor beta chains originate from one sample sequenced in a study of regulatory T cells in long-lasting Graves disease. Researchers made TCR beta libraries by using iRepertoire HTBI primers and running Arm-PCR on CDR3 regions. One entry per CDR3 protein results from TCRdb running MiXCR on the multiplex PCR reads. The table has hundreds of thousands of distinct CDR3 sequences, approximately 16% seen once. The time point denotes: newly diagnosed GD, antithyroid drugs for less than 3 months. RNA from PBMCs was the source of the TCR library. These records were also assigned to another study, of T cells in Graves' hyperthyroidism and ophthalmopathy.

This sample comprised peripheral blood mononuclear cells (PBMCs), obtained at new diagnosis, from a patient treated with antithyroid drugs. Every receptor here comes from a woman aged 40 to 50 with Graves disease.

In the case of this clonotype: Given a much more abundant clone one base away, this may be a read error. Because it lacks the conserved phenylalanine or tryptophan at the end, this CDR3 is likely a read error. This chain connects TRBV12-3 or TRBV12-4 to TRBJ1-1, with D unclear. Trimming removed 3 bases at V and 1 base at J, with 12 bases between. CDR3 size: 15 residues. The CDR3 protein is CASSFPRHQNTEAFS. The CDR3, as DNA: TGTGCCAGCAGTTTTCCCCGCCACCAGAACACTGAAGCTTTCTCT.

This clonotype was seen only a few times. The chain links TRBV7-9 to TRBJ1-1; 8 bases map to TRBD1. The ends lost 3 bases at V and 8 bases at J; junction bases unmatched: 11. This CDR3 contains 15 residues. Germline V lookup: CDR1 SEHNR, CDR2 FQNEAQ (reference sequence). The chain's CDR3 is CASSLSDRGKSEAFF. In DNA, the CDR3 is TGTGCCAGCAGCTTGAGTGACAGGGGTAAATCCGAAGCTTTCTTT.

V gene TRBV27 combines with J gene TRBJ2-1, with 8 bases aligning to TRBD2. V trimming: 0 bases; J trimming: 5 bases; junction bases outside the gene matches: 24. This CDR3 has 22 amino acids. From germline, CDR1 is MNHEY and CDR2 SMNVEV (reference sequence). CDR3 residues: CASSLSGWAGAGRTSPDNEQFF. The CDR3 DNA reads TGTGCCAGCAGTTTATCCGGGTGGGCGGGGGCGGGGAGGACTAGCCCCGACAATGAGCAGTTCTTC.

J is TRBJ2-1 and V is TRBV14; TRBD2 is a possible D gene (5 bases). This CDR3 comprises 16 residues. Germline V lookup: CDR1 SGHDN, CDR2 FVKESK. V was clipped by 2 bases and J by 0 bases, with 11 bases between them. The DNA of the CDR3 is TGTGCCAGCAGCCAAATAGAGGGTAGCTCCTACAATGAGCAGTTCTTC. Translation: CASSQIEGSSYNEQFF. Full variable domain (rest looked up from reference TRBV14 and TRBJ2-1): EAGVTQFPSHSVIEKGQTVTLRCDPISGHDNLYWYRRVMGKEIKFLLHFVKESKQDESGMPNNRFLAERTGGTYSTLKVQPAELEDSGVYFCASSQIEGSSYNEQFFGPGTRLTVL.

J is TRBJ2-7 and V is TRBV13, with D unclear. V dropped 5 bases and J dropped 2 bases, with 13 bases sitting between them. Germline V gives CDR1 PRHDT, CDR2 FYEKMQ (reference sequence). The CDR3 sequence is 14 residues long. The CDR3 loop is CASSANGLPYEQYF. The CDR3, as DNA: TGTGCCAGCAGCGCCAATGGGTTGCCCTACGAGCAGTACTTC.

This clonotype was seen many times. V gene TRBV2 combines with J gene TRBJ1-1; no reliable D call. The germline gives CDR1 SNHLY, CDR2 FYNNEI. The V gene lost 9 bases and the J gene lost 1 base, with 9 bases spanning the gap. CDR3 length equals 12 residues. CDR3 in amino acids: CASMKENTEAFF. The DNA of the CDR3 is TGTGCCAGTATGAAGGAGAACACTGAAGCTTTCTTT.

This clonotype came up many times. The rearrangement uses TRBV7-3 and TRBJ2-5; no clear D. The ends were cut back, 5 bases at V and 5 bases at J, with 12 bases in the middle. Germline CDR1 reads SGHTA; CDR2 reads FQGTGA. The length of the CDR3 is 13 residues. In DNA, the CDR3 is TGTGCCAGCAGCCCTGGTCCCTTGGAGACCCAGTACTTC. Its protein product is CASSPGPLETQYF. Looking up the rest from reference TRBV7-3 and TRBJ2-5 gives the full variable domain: GAGVSQTPSNKVTEKGKYVELRCDPISGHTALYWYRQSLGQGPEFLIYFQGTGAADDSGLPNDRFFAVRPEGSVSTLKIQRTERGDSAVYLCASSPGPLETQYFGPGTRLLVL.

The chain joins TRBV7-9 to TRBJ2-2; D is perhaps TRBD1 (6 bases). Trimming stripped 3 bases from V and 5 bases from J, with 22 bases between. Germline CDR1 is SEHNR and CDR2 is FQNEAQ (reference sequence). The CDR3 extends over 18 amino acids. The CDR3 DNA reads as TGTGCCAGCAGCTTCTGGGGGCAACCCCAGGGGTGGACCGGGGAGCTGTTTTTT. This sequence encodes CASSFWGQPQGWTGELFF. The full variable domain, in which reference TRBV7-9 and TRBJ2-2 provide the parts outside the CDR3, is DTGVSQNPRHKITKRGQNVTFRCDPISEHNRLYWYRQTLGQGPEFLTYFQNEAQLEKSRLLSDRFSAERPKGSFSTLEIQRTEQGDSAMYLCASSFWGQPQGWTGELFFGEGSRLTVL.

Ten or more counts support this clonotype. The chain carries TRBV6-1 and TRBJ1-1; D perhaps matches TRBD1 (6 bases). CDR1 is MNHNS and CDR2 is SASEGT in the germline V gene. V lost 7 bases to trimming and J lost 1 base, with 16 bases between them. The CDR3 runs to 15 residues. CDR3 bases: TGTGCCAGCACAGCCGGGGGCAGGGGGAACACTGAAGCTTTCTTT. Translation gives CASTAGGRGNTEAFF.

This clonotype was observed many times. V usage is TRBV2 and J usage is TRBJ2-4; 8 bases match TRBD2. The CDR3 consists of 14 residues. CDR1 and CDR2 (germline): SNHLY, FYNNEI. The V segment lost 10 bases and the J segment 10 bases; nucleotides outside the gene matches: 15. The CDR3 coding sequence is TGTGCCACCGCCGGGACTAGGGGTCTAGGTATTCAGTACTTC. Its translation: CATAGTRGLGIQYF.

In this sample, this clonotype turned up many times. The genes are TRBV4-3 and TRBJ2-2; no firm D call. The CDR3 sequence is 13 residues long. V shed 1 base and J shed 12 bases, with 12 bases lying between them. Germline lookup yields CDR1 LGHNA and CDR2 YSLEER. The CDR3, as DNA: TGCGCCAGCAGCCAAGTCTCGTCACGGCAGCTGTTTTTT. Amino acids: CASSQVSSRQLFF.

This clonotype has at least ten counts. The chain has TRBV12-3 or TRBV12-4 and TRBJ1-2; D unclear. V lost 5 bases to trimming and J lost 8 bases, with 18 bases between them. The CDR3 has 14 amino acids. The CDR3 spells CASSPRHFGGGYTF. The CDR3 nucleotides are TGTGCCAGCAGTCCTCGGCACTTCGGAGGGGGCTACACCTTC.

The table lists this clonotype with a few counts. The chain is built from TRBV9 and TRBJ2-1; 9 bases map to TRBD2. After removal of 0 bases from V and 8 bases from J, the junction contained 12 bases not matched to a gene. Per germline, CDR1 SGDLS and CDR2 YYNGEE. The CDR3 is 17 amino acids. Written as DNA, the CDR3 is TGTGCCAGCAGCGTAGGGCTTGGCGGGAGGGCCGATGATGAGCAGTTCTTC. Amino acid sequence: CASSVGLGGRADDEQFF.

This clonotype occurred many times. CDR3 loop: CASSLRTSGSPYEQYF. The CDR3 DNA is TGTGCCAGCAGCTTACGGACTAGCGGCTCTCCATACGAGCAGTACTTC. This chain connects TRBV7-2 to TRBJ2-7, with 10 bases fitting TRBD2. The trim removed 2 bases at V and 4 bases at J, leaving 8 bases unmatched. Germline V lookup: CDR1 SGHTA, CDR2 FQGNSA. The CDR3 contains 16 residues.

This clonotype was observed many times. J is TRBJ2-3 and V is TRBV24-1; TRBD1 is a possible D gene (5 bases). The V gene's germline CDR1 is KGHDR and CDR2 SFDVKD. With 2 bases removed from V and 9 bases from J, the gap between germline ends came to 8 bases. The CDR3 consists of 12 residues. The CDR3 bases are TGTGCCACCAGTGATTCAGGGAACACGCAGTATTTT. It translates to CATSDSGNTQYF.

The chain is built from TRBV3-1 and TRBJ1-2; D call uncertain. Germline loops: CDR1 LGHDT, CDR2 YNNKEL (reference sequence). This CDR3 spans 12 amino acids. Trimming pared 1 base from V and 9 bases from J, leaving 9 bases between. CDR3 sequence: CASSQGGRSYTF. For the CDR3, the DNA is TGTGCCAGCAGCCAAGGGGGTAGGAGCTACACCTTC.

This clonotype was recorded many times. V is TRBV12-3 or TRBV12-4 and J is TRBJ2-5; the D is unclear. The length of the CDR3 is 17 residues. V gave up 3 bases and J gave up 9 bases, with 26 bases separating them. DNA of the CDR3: TGTGCCAGCAGTTTGTCCCCACTTTTAAGTACCCAATCGGCCCAGTACTTC. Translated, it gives CASSLSPLLSTQSAQYF.

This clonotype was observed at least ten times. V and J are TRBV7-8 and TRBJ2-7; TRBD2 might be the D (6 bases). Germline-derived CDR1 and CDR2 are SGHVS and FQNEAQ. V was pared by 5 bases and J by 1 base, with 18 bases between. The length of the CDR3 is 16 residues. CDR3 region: CASSPLWRASSYEQYF. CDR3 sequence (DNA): TGTGCCAGCAGCCCACTTTGGAGGGCGTCGTCCTACGAGCAGTACTTC.

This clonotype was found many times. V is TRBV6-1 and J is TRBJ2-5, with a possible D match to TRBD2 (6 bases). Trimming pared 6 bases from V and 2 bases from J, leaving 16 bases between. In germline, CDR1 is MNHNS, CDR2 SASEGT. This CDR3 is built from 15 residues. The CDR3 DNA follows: TGTGCCAGCAGCCCCACCGGGACTCTTCAAGAGACCCAGTACTTC. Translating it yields CASSPTGTLQETQYF.

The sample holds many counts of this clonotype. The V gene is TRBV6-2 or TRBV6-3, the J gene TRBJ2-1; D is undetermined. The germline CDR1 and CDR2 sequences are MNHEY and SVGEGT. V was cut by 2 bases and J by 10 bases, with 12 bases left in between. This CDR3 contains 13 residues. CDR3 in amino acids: CASSYESGYEQFF. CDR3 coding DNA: TGTGCCAGCAGTTACGAATCCGGATACGAGCAGTTCTTC.

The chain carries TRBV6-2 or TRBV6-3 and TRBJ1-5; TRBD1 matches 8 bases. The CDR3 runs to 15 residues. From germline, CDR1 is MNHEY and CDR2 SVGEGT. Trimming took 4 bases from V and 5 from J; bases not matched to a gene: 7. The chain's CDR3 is CASSSSRTGYQPQHF. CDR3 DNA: TGTGCCAGCAGTTCCTCAAGGACAGGGTATCAGCCCCAGCATTTT.

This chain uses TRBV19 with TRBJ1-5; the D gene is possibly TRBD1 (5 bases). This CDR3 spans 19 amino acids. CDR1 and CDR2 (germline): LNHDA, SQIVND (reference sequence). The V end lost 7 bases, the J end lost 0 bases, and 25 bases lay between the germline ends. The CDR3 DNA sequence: TGTGCCAGTATTCCGGGGGGGGGTACTCACCTGTATAGCAATCAGCCCCAGCATTTT. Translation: CASIPGGGTHLYSNQPQHF.

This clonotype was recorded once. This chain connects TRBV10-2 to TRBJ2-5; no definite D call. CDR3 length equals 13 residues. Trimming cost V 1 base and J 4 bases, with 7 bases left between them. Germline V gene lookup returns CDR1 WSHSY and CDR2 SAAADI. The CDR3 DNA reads TGCGCCAGCAGTGAGTTTCAGATAGAGACCCAGTACTTC. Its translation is CASSEFQIETQYF.

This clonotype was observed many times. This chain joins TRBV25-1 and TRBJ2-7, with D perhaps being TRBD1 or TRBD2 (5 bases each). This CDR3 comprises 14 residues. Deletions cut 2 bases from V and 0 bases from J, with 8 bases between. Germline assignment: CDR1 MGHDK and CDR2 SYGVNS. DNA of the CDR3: TGTGCCAGCAGTGAAGGGACCAGCTCCTACGAGCAGTACTTC. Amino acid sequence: CASSEGTSSYEQYF.

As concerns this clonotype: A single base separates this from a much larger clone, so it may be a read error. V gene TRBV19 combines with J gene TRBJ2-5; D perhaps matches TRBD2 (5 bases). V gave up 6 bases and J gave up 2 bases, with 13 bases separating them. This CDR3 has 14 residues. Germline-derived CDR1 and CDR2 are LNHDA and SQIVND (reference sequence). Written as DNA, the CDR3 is TGTGCCAGTAGCCACCGGCGAGGGCAAGAGACCCAGTACTTC. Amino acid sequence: CASSHRRGQETQYF.

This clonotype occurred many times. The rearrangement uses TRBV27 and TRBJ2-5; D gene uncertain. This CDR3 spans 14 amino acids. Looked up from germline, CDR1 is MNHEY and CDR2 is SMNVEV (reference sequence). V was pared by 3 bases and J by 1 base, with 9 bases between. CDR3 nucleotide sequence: TGTGCCAGCAGTTTCCTATCCGCCCAAGAGACCCAGTACTTC. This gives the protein CASSFLSAQETQYF.